A single sample gave rise to the 26 T cell receptor beta chains below, sequenced in a study of blood T cell repertoires in COVID-19. Sequenced by immunoSEQ multiplex PCR; TCRdb stores in-frame clones only, minus some. Of just under 85,000 clones in the sample, 75% to 85% are singletons; the top ten hold 29%. Sequenced input: peripheral blood. The receptors stem from a woman of 80 years or more with acute or convalescent COVID-19.

The rearrangement links TRBV4-2 to TRBJ2-1, with D perhaps matching TRBD2 (6 bases). Germline V gene sequence: CDR1 LGHNA, CDR2 YNFKEQ. V shed 1 base and J shed 2 bases, with 6 bases lying between them. The CDR3 contains 14 residues. The CDR3, as DNA: TGTGCCAGCAGCCAAGGGGGGGCCTACAATGAGCAGTTCTTC. Amino acid sequence: CASSQGGAYNEQFF.

A word on this clone: Other DNA sequences in the sample encode the same CDR3. The genes are TRBV14 and TRBJ2-3; TRBD1 matches 9 bases. CDR3 length: 13 amino acids. With V trimmed by 4 bases and J by 4 bases, 0 bases remained unmatched. The germline gives CDR1 SGHDN, CDR2 FVKESK. The CDR3 DNA reads TGTGCCAGCAGCCGGACAGGGGCAGATACGCAGTATTTT. Residues: CASSRTGADTQYF.

The chain couples TRBV5-1 to TRBJ2-2, with 8 bases that match TRBD1. The length of the CDR3 is 15 residues. J lost 5 bases, V lost 3 bases, and 6 bases had no gene match. Germline CDR1 reads SGHRS; CDR2 reads YFSETQ. Here the CDR3 reads CASSSRTGHTGELFF. In nucleotides, the CDR3 is TGCGCCAGCAGCTCGAGGACAGGGCATACCGGGGAGCTGTTTTTT.

This CDR3 is CATSDWGQGGQETQYF. The DNA for the CDR3 is TGTGCCACCAGTGATTGGGGGCAGGGCGGCCAAGAGACCCAGTACTTC. The chain couples TRBV24-1 to TRBJ2-5, with D perhaps TRBD1 (6 bases). Germline assignment: CDR1 KGHDR and CDR2 SFDVKD. The V gene lost 2 bases and the J gene lost 1 base, with 13 bases spanning the gap. The CDR3 totals 16 residues.

The chain joins TRBV5-1 to TRBJ2-1; the match to TRBD2 covers 7 bases. The germline CDR1 and CDR2 sequences are SGHRS and YFSETQ. The CDR3 extends over 15 amino acids. V lost 4 bases and J lost 4; bases outside the gene matches: 8. The CDR3 here is CASSPGLNLYNEQFF. Here the CDR3 DNA reads TGCGCCAGCAGCCCGGGACTAAACCTATACAATGAGCAGTTCTTC.

V is TRBV7-2 and J is TRBJ2-1; TRBD2 aligns across 10 bases. The V and J ends lost 3 bases and 7 bases, in that order; junction bases with no gene match: 6. The CDR3 consists of 15 residues. Germline V gene data show CDR1 as SGHTA and CDR2 as FQGNSA. The CDR3 reads CASSLASGSFNEQFF. CDR3 nucleotide sequence: TGTGCCAGCAGCTTGGCTAGCGGGAGCTTTAATGAGCAGTTCTTC.

The J gene is TRBJ2-5, the V gene TRBV28; no definite D call. The V and J ends lost 4 bases and 4 bases respectively, with 7 bases between them. This CDR3 contains 12 residues. The germline V gene has CDR1 MDHEN and CDR2 SYDVKM. Written as DNA, the CDR3 is TGTGCCAGCAGTTCGTCGTTAGAGACCCAGTACTTC. Translation gives CASSSSLETQYF.

The chain has TRBV6-5 and TRBJ2-3; 7 bases match TRBD1. The CDR3 contains 14 residues. CDR1 is MNHEY, CDR2 SVGAGI, per germline. V was pared by 8 bases and J by 2 bases, with 7 bases of the junction left unmatched. The CDR3 region is CASAQDRSTDTQYF. The CDR3 DNA is TGTGCCAGCGCCCAGGACAGGTCCACAGATACGCAGTATTTT.

The chain is built from TRBV5-1 and TRBJ1-2, with D unclear. This CDR3 is 13 amino acids long. The V end was cut by 0 bases, the J end by 0 bases, with 3 bases between. Germline assignment: CDR1 SGHRS and CDR2 YFSETQ. The CDR3 sequence: CASSLAANYGYTF. CDR3 nucleotides: TGCGCCAGCAGCTTGGCCGCTAACTATGGCTACACCTTC.

The chain links TRBV5-8 to TRBJ1-1, with D possibly being TRBD1 (5 bases). Germline assignment: CDR1 SGHTS and CDR2 YDEGEE. The CDR3 has 12 amino acids. V dropped 3 bases and J dropped 4 bases, with 7 bases sitting between them. The CDR3 reads CASSWGGTEAFF. The CDR3 region has the DNA TGTGCCAGCAGCTGGGGCGGCACTGAAGCTTTCTTT.

The chain is built from TRBV4-2 and TRBJ2-5; 11 positions match TRBD2. The germline gives CDR1 LGHNA, CDR2 YNFKEQ. This CDR3 contains 19 residues. Trimming took 1 base from V and 1 from J; bases not matched to a gene: 11. CDR3 loop: CASSQGGLAGGPGQETQYF. In DNA form, the CDR3 reads TGTGCCAGCAGCCAAGGGGGGTTAGCGGGAGGGCCGGGCCAAGAGACCCAGTACTTC.

V is TRBV5-6 and J is TRBJ2-5, with 7 nucleotides matching TRBD1. Trimming removed 2 bases from V and 3 bases from J; junction bases left unmatched: 10. The germline V gene has CDR1 SGHDT and CDR2 YYEEEE. CDR3 length: 16 residues. The CDR3 loop reads CASSFGQAVKEETQYF. The CDR3 DNA reads TGTGCCAGCAGCTTCGGACAGGCCGTTAAAGAAGAGACCCAGTACTTC. Full variable domain (remainder filled in from reference TRBV5-6 and TRBJ2-5): DAGVTQSPTHLIKTRGQQVTLRCSPKSGHDTVSWYQQALGQGPQFIFQYYEEEERQRGNFPDRFSGHQFPNYSSELNVNALLLGDSALYLCASSFGQAVKEETQYFGPGTRLLVL.

This clone was observed a handful of times. The chain links TRBV7-2 to TRBJ2-1, with TRBD1 matching over 7 bases. Germline lookup yields CDR1 SGHTA and CDR2 FQGNSA. The CDR3 runs 15 residues. The V gene end was trimmed by 2 bases and the J gene end by 5 bases; junction bases not matched to a gene: 6. The CDR3: CASSLSGTEHNEQFF. CDR3 DNA sequence: TGTGCCAGCAGCTTATCCGGGACAGAACACAATGAGCAGTTCTTC.

This chain links TRBV7-8 with TRBJ1-2, with 10 bases lining up with TRBD1. Germline CDR1 reads SGHVS; CDR2 reads FQNEAQ. V shed 0 bases, J shed 5 bases, and the junction held 6 bases outside the gene matches. The CDR3 covers 16 residues. Here the CDR3 DNA reads TGTGCCAGCAGCTTAGCGTTCCGACAGGGGGCGTATGGCTACACCTTC. Protein: CASSLAFRQGAYGYTF.

The chain carries TRBV19 and TRBJ2-3; perhaps TRBD2 as D (6 bases). V lost 1 base to trimming and J lost 4 bases, with 12 bases between them. This CDR3 comprises 15 residues. Germline V lookup: CDR1 LNHDA, CDR2 SQIVND (reference sequence). CDR3 nucleotide sequence: TGTGCCAGTAGTATAGGTGCCGGGGGTCCAGATACGCAGTATTTT. Amino acid sequence: CASSIGAGGPDTQYF. The full variable domain, its missing parts supplied by reference TRBV19 and TRBJ2-3, is DGGITQSPKYLFRKEGQNVTLSCEQNLNHDAMYWYRQDPGQGLRLIYYSQIVNDFQKGDIAEGYSVSREKKESFPLTVTSAQKNPTAFYLCASSIGAGGPDTQYFGPGTRLTVL.

This clone has just one count. This sample also contains other DNA sequences that code for the same CDR3. The gene calls are TRBV5-1 and TRBJ2-5, with 9 bases aligning to TRBD2. Germline CDR1 SGHRS, CDR2 YFSETQ. This CDR3 has 14 amino acids. V dropped 4 bases and J dropped 7; count of bases not matched to a gene: 8. The CDR3: CASSRAGGAGTQYF. The DNA for the CDR3 is TGCGCCAGCAGCAGGGCGGGGGGGGCAGGGACCCAGTACTTC.

The chain employs TRBV7-9 and TRBJ2-3; D may be TRBD2 (6 bases). V lost 4 bases to trimming and J lost 5 bases, with 13 bases between them. This CDR3 spans 14 amino acids. The germline CDR1 and CDR2 sequences are SEHNR and FQNEAQ (reference sequence). The CDR3 reads CASSSALSGDTQYF. CDR3 sequence (DNA): TGTGCCAGCAGCTCGGCACTTAGCGGAGATACGCAGTATTTT. The complete variable domain, with remaining parts taken from reference TRBV7-9 and TRBJ2-3, reads DTGVSQNPRHKITKRGQNVTFRCDPISEHNRLYWYRQTLGQGPEFLTYFQNEAQLEKSRLLSDRFSAERPKGSFSTLEIQRTEQGDSAMYLCASSSALSGDTQYFGPGTRLTVL.

This clone showed up just once. This rearrangement joins TRBV3-1 (or the pseudogene TRBV3-2) to TRBJ1-2, with 9 bases lining up with TRBD1. There are 15 residues in the CDR3. Looked up from germline, CDR1 is LGHDT and CDR2 is YNNKEL (reference sequence). V lost 0 bases and J lost 4; bases outside the gene matches: 3. The CDR3 sequence is CASSQEQGASYGYTF. The DNA of the CDR3 is TGTGCCAGCAGCCAAGAACAGGGGGCGAGCTATGGCTACACCTTC.

This clone has only a few counts. V usage is TRBV4-3 and J usage is TRBJ1-2; 9 nucleotides match TRBD1. The length of the CDR3 is 15 residues. V lost 0 bases to trimming and J lost 3 bases; unmatched junction nucleotides: 2. Germline CDR1 reads LGHNA; CDR2 reads YSLEER. The CDR3 region is CASSQETGGHYGYTF. CDR3 DNA: TGCGCCAGCAGCCAAGAGACAGGGGGACACTATGGCTACACCTTC.

This sequence joins TRBV18 and TRBJ1-2, with a weak D call TRBD1 (6 bases). V gave up 0 bases and J gave up 4 bases, with 9 bases separating them. The CDR3 sequence is 14 residues long. Germline V lookup: CDR1 KGHSH, CDR2 LQKENI. The CDR3 region is CASSPPGTSYGYTF. The CDR3 nucleotides are TGTGCCAGCTCACCACCCGGGACATCCTATGGCTACACCTTC.

This chain links TRBV18 with TRBJ1-3; TRBD1 agrees at 8 bases. The CDR3 extends over 16 amino acids. Germline CDR1 is KGHSH and CDR2 is LQKENI. Unmatched junction bases numbered 4, after V lost 3 bases and J lost 0 bases. CDR3 nucleotide sequence: TGTGCCAGCTCACCGACAGGGGTCGACTCTGGAAACACCATATATTTT. Protein sequence: CASSPTGVDSGNTIYF.

The J gene is TRBJ1-5, the V gene TRBV2; D call uncertain. The V gene lost 7 bases and the J gene lost 0 bases, with 7 bases spanning the gap. The germline gives CDR1 SNHLY, CDR2 FYNNEI. The CDR3 runs 13 residues. The CDR3 DNA reads TGTGCCAGCACTAAGTATAGCAATCAGCCCCAGCATTTT. Residues: CASTKYSNQPQHF.

This clone was seen a single time. The genes are TRBV19 and TRBJ1-5; 7 nucleotides agree with TRBD1. V was pared by 3 bases and J by 6 bases, with 5 bases of the junction left unmatched. CDR1 is LNHDA and CDR2 is SQIVND in the germline V gene (reference sequence). This CDR3 spans 14 amino acids. CDR3 amino acids: CASSIPQGGQPQHF. CDR3 nucleotides: TGTGCCAGTAGTATCCCCCAGGGGGGTCAGCCCCAGCATTTT.

J is TRBJ2-7 and V is TRBV7-2, with TRBD2 matching 12 bases. J lost 4 bases, V lost 1 base, and 5 bases had no gene match. Germline V gene lookup returns CDR1 SGHTA and CDR2 FQGNSA. There are 16 residues in the CDR3. The CDR3 nucleotides are TGTGCCAGCAGCTTAGGGCTAGCGGGAGGGACGTACGAGCAGTACTTC. Translation: CASSLGLAGGTYEQYF.

The rearrangement links TRBV7-2 to TRBJ2-1; TRBD2 matches at 8 bases. V was clipped by 5 bases and J by 4 bases; unmatched bases: 7. CDR3 length: 15 amino acids. Germline loops: CDR1 SGHTA, CDR2 FQGNSA. CDR3 protein: CASSPRAGDYNEQFF. CDR3 sequence (DNA): TGTGCCAGCAGCCCTAGAGCGGGGGATTACAATGAGCAGTTCTTC.

This chain uses TRBV28 with TRBJ1-4; 7 nucleotides line up with TRBD1. The trim removed 6 bases at V and 8 bases at J, leaving 3 bases unmatched. This CDR3 comprises 12 residues. CDR1 and CDR2 (germline): MDHEN, SYDVKM. The CDR3 protein is CASRTGREKLFF. Here the CDR3 DNA reads TGTGCCAGCAGGACAGGGAGGGAAAAACTGTTTTTT. The whole variable domain, filled in from reference TRBV28 and TRBJ1-4, reads DVKVTQSSRYLVKRTGEKVFLECVQDMDHENMFWYRQDPGLGLRLIYFSYDVKMKEKGDIPEGYSVSREKKERFSLILESASTNQTSMYLCASRTGREKLFFGSGTQLSVL.